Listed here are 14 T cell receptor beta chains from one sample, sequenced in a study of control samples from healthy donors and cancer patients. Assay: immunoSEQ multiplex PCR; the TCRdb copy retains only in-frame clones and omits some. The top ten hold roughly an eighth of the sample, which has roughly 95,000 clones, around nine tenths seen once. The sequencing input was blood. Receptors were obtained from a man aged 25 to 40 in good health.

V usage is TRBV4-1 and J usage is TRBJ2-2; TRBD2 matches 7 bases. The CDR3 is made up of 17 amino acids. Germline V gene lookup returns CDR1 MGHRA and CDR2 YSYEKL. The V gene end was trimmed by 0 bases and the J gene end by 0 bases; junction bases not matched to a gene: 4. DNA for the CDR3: TGCGCCAGCAGCCAAGATAGGGCGGGGGCGAACACCGGGGAGCTGTTTTTT. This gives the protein CASSQDRAGANTGELFF.

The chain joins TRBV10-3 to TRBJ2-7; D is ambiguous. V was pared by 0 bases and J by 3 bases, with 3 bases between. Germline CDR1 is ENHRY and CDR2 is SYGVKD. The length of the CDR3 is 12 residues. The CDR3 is CAISESIYEQYF. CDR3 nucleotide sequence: TGTGCCATCAGTGAGTCGATCTACGAGCAGTACTTC.

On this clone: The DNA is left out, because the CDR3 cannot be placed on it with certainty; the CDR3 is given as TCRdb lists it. CDR3 protein: CASSGGWGGGTEAFF. The chain uses TRBV21-1 and TRBJ1-1. TRBV21-1 is annotated as a pseudogene. The CDR3 sequence runs 15 residues, both termini included.

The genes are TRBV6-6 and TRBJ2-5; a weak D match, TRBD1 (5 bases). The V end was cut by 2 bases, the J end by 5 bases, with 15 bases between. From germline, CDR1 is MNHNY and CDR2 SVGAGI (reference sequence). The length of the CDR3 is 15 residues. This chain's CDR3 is CASSYEQGITETQYF. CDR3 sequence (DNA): TGTGCCAGCAGTTACGAGCAGGGAATAACGGAGACCCAGTACTTC.

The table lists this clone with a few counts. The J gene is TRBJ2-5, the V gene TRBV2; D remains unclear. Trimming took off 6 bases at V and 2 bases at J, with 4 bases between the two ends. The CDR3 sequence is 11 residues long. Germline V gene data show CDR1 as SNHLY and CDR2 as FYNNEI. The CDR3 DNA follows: TGTGCCAGCAGGGAACAAGAGACCCAGTACTTC. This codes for CASREQETQYF. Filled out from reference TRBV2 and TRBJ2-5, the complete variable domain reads EPEVTQTPSHQVTQMGQEVILRCVPISNHLYFYWYRQILGQKVEFLVSFYNNEISEKSEIFDDQFSVERPDGSNFTLKIRSTKLEDSAMYFCASREQETQYFGPGTRLLVL.

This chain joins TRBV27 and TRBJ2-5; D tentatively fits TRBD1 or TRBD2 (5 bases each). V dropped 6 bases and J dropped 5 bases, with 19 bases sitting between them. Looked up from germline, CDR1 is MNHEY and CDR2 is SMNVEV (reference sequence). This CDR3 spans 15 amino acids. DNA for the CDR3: TGTGCCAGCAGAAACGAGGGGTTGAGTGAGGAGACCCAGTACTTC. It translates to CASRNEGLSEETQYF.

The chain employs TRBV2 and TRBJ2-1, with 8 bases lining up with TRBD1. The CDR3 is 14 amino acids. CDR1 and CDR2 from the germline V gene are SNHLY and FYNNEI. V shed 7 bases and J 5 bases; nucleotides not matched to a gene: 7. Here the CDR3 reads CASTGTGLHNEQFF. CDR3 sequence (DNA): TGTGCCAGCACCGGGACAGGTCTTCACAATGAGCAGTTCTTC.

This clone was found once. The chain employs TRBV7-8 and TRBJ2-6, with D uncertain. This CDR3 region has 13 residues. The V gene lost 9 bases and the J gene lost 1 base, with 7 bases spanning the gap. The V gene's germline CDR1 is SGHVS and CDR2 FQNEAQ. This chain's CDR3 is CASTQSGANVLTF. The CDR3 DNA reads TGTGCCAGTACTCAGTCTGGGGCCAACGTCCTGACTTTC.

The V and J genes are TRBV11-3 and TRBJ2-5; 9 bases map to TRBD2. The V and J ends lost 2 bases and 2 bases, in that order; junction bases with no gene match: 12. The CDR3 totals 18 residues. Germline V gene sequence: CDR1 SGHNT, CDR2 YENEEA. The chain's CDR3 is CASSLIRVAGGGQETQYF. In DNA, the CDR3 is TGTGCCAGCAGCTTAATTCGGGTGGCGGGAGGGGGACAAGAGACCCAGTACTTC.

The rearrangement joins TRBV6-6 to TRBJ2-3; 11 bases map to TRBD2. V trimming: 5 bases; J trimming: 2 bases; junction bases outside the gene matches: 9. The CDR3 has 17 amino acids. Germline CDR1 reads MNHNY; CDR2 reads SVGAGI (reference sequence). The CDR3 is CASSRGTSGGLTDTQYF. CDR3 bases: TGTGCCAGCAGTCGGGGGACTAGCGGAGGGCTCACAGATACGCAGTATTTT.

CDR3 protein: CASSSHLTGQQYF. The CDR3 coding sequence is TGTGCCAGCAGCTCGCACTTGACAGGGCAGCAGTACTTC. The V call is TRBV7-3, the J call TRBJ2-7; 7 bases fit TRBD1. The CDR3 spans 13 residues. The germline V gene encodes CDR1 SGHTA and CDR2 FQGTGA. J lost 8 bases, V lost 4 bases, and 8 bases had no gene match.

CDR3 nucleotide sequence: TGTGCCAGCAGCCTTCAACAGGGGGCTACGGAGCTGTTTTTT. Protein sequence: CASSLQQGATELFF. The chain employs TRBV11-1 and TRBJ2-2, with 9 bases identical to TRBD1. This CDR3 comprises 14 residues. CDR1 and CDR2 from the germline V gene are SGHAT and FQDESV (reference sequence). The trim removed 5 bases at V and 10 bases at J, leaving 8 bases unmatched. Full variable domain (missing parts from reference TRBV11-1 and TRBJ2-2): EAEVAQSPRYKITEKSQAVAFWCDPISGHATLYWYRQILGQGPELLVQFQDESVVDDSQLPKDRFSAERLKGVDSTLKIQPAELGDSAMYLCASSLQQGATELFFGEGSRLTVL.

Written as DNA, the CDR3 is TGTGCCAGCAGCGTAAAAGATGGTGGAAACATTCAGTACTTC. This translates into CASSVKDGGNIQYF. The chain combines TRBV9 with TRBJ2-4; no clear D gene. CDR1 and CDR2 from the germline V gene are SGDLS and YYNGEE. The CDR3 contains 14 residues. The ends were cut back, 1 base at V and 6 bases at J, with 11 bases in the middle.

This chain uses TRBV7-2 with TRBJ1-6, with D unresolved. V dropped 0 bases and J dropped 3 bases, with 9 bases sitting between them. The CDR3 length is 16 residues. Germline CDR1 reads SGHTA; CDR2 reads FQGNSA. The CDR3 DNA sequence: TGTGCCAGCAGCTTAGCGGTCAGCCACTATAATTCACCCCTCCACTTT. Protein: CASSLAVSHYNSPLHF.